One sample yielded the 9 T cell receptor beta chains listed below, sequenced in a study of T cell responses to AZD1222 COVID-19 vaccine (dated by TCRdb to about 2021). The library was generated by the immunoSEQ multiplex PCR assay. In TCRdb, the immuneACCESS table is reduced to in-frame sequences with V and J assigned. These tables do not hold every clone; where another copy was compared, an unresolved V gene accounts for under half, and the others remain unexplained. The sample table records roughly 100,000 clones; around nine tenths of these occur just once. The top ten constitute over 15% of the sample. This sample's time point label indicates: baseline before first vaccination. This material consisted of peripheral blood, taken on day 0 of AZD1222 vaccination. These receptors all stem from an adult in good health.

This clone was seen just once. The chain recombines TRBV10-2 with TRBJ2-5; 8 bases are a match to TRBD2. The CDR3 length is 14 residues. In germline, CDR1 is WSHSY, CDR2 SAAADI. V lost 11 bases and J lost 5; bases outside the gene matches: 13. The CDR3 loop is CASWPGLAWETQYF. CDR3 bases: TGCGCCTCCTGGCCTGGACTAGCTTGGGAGACCCAGTACTTC.

The rearrangement uses TRBV27 and TRBJ2-7, with D possibly TRBD2 on 5 matching bases. Per the germline V gene, CDR1 is MNHEY and CDR2 is SMNVEV (reference sequence). The germline V and J ends were trimmed by 6 bases and 1 base, with 19 bases remaining between them. This CDR3 contains 16 residues. CDR3 bases: TGTGCCAGCAGGGACCCCCGTTTAGGGAGTTCCTACGAGCAGTACTTC. This translates into CASRDPRLGSSYEQYF.

This clone occurred once. At one end, the junction sequence differs from germline, possibly due to a read error. The V gene is TRBV7-8, the J gene TRBJ2-4, with D perhaps TRBD2 (5 bases). The germline V gene has CDR1 SGHVS and CDR2 FQNEAQ. CDR3 length equals 18 residues. As DNA, the CDR3 is TGTGCCAGCAGCCTAGCTAGGACGGACGTACTAGCCAAAAACATTCAGTACTTC. It codes for CASSLARTDVLAKNIQYF. The full variable domain, completed using reference TRBV7-8 and TRBJ2-4, is GAGVSQSPRYKVAKRGQDVALRCDPISGHVSLFWYQQALGQGPEFLTYFQNEAQLDKSGLPSDRFFAERPEGSVSTLKIQRTQQEDSAVYLCASSLARTDVLAKNIQYFGAGTRLSVL.

This rearrangement joins TRBV18 to TRBJ2-3; D gene unclear. Trimming stripped 4 bases from V and 2 bases from J, with 7 bases between. From germline, CDR1 is KGHSH and CDR2 LQKENI. The CDR3 consists of 13 residues. The chain's CDR3 is CASSQWATDTQYF. The CDR3, as DNA: TGTGCCAGCTCACAATGGGCCACAGATACGCAGTATTTT.

The chain links TRBV2 to TRBJ1-5; 7 bases map to TRBD1. Germline CDR1 reads SNHLY; CDR2 reads FYNNEI. Trimming cost V 7 bases and J 0 bases; bases outside gene matches: 3. The length of the CDR3 is 14 residues. CDR3 amino acids: CASTTGDSNQPQHF. The CDR3 region has the DNA TGTGCCAGCACTACAGGGGATAGCAATCAGCCCCAGCATTTT.

The chain is built from TRBV15 and TRBJ1-3; the match to TRBD1 covers 8 bases. The junction had 6 bases not matched to a gene; V was cut back by 2 bases and J by 0 bases. The germline V gene has CDR1 LNHNV and CDR2 YYDKDF (reference sequence). The CDR3 runs 17 residues. CDR3: CATSRQKGQVSGNTIYF. Here the CDR3 DNA reads TGTGCCACCAGCAGACAGAAGGGACAGGTCTCTGGAAACACCATATATTTT. Using reference TRBV15 and TRBJ1-3 for the parts outside the CDR3, the full variable domain is DAMVIQNPRYQVTQFGKPVTLSCSQTLNHNVMYWYQQKSSQAPKLLFHYYDKDFNNEADTPDNFQSRRPNTSFCFLDIRSPGLGDTAMYLCATSRQKGQVSGNTIYFGEGSWLTVV.

As regards this clone: An end of the junction differs from the germline gene, which may be a read error. The chain combines TRBV4-1 with TRBJ1-2; weak D call: TRBD1 (5 bases). Germline V CDR1 and CDR2: MGHRA, YSYEKL. CDR3 size: 16 residues. CDR3 loop: CASNQLEGLGNYGYTF. In nucleotides, the CDR3 is TGCGCCAGCAACCAATTAGAGGGGTTGGGAAACTATGGCTACACCTTC.

V gene TRBV29-1 combines with J gene TRBJ1-1, with D perhaps TRBD1 (5 bases). The CDR3 covers 13 residues. Trimming left V 5 bases short and J 1 base short, with 11 bases between. Per germline, CDR1 SQVTM and CDR2 ANQGSEA. The CDR3: CSVRGGTNTEAFF. The CDR3 bases are TGCAGCGTTCGGGGAGGGACGAACACTGAAGCTTTCTTT.

The V call is TRBV6-5, the J call TRBJ2-7; 7 bases fit TRBD1. The V and J ends lost 7 bases and 4 bases, in that order; junction bases with no gene match: 13. The CDR3 sequence is 15 residues long. CDR1 is MNHEY and CDR2 is SVGAGI in the germline V gene. Here the CDR3 reads CASTHRRQGGYEQYF. The CDR3 DNA reads as TGTGCCAGCACCCACCGGAGACAGGGCGGATACGAGCAGTACTTC.